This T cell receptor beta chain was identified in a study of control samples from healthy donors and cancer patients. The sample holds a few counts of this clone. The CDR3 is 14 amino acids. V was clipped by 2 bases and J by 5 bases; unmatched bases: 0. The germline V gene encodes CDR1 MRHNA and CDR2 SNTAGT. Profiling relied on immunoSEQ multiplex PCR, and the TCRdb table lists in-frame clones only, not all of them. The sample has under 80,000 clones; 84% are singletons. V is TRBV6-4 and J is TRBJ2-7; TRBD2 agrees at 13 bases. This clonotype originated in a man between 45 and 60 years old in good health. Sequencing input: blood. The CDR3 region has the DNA TGTGCCAGCAGTGACGGGACTAGCGGGAACGAGCAGTACTTC. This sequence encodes CASSDGTSGNEQYF.